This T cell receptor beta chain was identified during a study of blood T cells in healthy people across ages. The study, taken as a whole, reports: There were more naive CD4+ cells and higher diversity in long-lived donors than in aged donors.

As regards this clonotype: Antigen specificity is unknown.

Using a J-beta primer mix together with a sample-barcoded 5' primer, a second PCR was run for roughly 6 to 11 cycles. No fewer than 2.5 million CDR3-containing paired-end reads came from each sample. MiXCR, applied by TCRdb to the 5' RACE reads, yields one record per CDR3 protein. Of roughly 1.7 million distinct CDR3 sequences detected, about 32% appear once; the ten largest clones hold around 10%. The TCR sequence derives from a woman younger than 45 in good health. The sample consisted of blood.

DNA of the CDR3: TGCAGTGCAGTCGACAGGGTTAAATCCTACAATGAGCAGTTCTTC. It encodes CSAVDRVKSYNEQFF. The chain joins TRBV20-1 to TRBJ2-1; 7 nucleotides match TRBD1. Germline values: CDR1 DFQATT, CDR2 SNEGSKA (reference sequence). V lost 6 bases to trimming and J lost 1 base; unmatched junction nucleotides: 9. The CDR3 is 15 amino acids.